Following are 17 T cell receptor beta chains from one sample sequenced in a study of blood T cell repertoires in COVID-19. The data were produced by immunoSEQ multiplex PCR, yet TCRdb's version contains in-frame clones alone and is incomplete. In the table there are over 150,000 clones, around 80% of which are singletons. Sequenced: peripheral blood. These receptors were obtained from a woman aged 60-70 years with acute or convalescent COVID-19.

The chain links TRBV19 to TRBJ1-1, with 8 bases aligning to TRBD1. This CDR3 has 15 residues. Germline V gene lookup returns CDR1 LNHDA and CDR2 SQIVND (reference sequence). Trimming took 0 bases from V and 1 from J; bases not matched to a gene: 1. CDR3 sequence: CASSIETGANTEAFF. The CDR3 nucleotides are TGTGCCAGTAGTATAGAGACAGGGGCGAACACTGAAGCTTTCTTT.

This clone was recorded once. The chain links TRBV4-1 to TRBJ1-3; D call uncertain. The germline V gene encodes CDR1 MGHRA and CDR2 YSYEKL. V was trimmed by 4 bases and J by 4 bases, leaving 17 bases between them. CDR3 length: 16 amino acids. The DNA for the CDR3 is TGCGCCAGCAGCCGAAGCGAAGCACTTGAGGGAAACACCATATATTTT. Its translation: CASSRSEALEGNTIYF.

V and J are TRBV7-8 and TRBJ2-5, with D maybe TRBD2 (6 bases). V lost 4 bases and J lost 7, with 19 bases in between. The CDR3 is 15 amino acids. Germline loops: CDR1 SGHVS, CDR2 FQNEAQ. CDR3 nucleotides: TGTGCCAGCAGCTCTAGCGTTCAGCAGTGGGGGACCCAGTACTTC. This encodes CASSSSVQQWGTQYF.

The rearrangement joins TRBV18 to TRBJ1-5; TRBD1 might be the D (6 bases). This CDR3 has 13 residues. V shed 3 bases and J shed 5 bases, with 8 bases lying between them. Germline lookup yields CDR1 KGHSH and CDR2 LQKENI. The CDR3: CASSPDSDQPQHF. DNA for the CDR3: TGTGCCAGCTCACCGGACAGTGATCAGCCCCAGCATTTT.

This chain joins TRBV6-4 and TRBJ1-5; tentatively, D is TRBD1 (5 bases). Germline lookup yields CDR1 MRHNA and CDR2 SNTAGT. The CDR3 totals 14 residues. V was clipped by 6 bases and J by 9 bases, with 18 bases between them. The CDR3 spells CASSPSGTSLPQHF. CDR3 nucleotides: TGTGCCAGCAGCCCCAGCGGGACCTCACTGCCCCAGCATTTT.

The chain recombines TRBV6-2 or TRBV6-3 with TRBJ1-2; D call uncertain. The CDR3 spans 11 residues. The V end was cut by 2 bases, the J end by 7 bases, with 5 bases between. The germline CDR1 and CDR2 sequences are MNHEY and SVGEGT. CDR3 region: CASSYAGGYTF. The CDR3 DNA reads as TGTGCCAGCAGTTACGCCGGTGGCTACACCTTC.

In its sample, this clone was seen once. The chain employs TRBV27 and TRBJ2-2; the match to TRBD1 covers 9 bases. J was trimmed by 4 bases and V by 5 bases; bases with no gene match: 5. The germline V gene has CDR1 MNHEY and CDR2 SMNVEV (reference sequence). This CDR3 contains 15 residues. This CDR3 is CASSANRGRTGELFF. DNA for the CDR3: TGTGCCAGCAGTGCTAACAGGGGGCGCACCGGGGAGCTGTTTTTT.

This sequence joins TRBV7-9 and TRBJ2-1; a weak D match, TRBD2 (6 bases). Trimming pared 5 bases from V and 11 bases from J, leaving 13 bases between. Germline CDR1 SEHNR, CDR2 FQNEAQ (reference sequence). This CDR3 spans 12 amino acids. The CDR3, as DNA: TGTGCCAGCAGCACACGGGACTCCCAGCAGTTCTTC. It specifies CASSTRDSQQFF.

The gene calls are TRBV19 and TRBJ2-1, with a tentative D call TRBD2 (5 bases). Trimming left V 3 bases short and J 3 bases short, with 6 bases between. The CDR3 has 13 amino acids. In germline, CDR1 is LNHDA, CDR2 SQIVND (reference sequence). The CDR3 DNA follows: TGTGCCAGTAGTATCGGGGACTACAATGAGCAGTTCTTC. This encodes CASSIGDYNEQFF.

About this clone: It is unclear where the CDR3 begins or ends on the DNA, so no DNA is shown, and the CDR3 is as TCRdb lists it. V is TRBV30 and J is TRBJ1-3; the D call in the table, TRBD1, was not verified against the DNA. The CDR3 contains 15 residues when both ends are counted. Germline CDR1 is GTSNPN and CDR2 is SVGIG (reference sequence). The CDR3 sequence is CAWSFGPGTGNTIYF.

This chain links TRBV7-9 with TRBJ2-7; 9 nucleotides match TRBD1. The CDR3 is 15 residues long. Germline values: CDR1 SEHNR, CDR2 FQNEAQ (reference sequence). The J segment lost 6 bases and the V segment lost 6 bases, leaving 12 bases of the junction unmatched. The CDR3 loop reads CASSYRGLSPSEQYF. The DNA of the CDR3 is TGTGCCAGCAGTTACAGGGGGCTCTCGCCCTCCGAGCAGTACTTC. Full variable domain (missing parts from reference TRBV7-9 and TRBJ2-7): DTGVSQNPRHKITKRGQNVTFRCDPISEHNRLYWYRQTLGQGPEFLTYFQNEAQLEKSRLLSDRFSAERPKGSFSTLEIQRTEQGDSAMYLCASSYRGLSPSEQYFGPGTRLTVT.

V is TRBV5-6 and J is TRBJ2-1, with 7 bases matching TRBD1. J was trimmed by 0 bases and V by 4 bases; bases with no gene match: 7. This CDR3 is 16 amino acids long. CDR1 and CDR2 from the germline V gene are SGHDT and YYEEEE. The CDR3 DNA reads TGTGCCAGCAGCCTGAGGACAGGCCTCTCCTACAATGAGCAGTTCTTC. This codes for CASSLRTGLSYNEQFF.

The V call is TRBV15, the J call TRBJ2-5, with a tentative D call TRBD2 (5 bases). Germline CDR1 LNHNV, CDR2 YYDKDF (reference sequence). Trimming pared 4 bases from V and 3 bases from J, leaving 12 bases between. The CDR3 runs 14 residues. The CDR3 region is CATSIEGSKETQYF. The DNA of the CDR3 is TGTGCCACCAGCATCGAGGGTAGCAAAGAGACCCAGTACTTC.

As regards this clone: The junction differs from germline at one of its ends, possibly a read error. The CDR3 loop reads CASRFTVNTEAFF. The CDR3 region has the DNA TGTGCCAGCCGCTTTACAGTGAACACTGAAGCTTTCTTT. The chain couples TRBV7-9 to TRBJ1-1; D gene unclear. The germline V gene has CDR1 SEHNR and CDR2 FQNEAQ (reference sequence). CDR3 length: 13 amino acids.

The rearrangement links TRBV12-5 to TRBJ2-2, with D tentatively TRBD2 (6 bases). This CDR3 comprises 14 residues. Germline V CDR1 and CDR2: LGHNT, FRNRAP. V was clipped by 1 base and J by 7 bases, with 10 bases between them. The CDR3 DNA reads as TGTGCTAGTGGTTTGGCCACCGGGGGCGGGGAGCTGTTTTTT. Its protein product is CASGLATGGGELFF.

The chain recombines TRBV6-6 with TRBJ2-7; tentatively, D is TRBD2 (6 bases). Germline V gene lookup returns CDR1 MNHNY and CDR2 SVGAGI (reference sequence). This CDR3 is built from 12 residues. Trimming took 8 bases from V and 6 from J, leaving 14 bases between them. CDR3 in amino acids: CASSMEGSEQYF. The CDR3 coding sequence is TGTGCCAGCTCCATGGAGGGCTCCGAGCAGTACTTC.

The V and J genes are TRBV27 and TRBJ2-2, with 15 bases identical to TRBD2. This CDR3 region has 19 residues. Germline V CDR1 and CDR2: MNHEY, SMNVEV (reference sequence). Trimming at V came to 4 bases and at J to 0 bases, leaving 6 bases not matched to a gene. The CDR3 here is CASSSPGLAGGPNTGELFF. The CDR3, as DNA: TGTGCCAGCAGTTCGCCGGGACTAGCGGGGGGCCCGAACACCGGGGAGCTGTTTTTT.